This T cell receptor beta chain was sequenced during a study of blood T cell repertoires in COVID-19. The repertoire was sequenced with immunoSEQ multiplex PCR; TCRdb's copy has only in-frame clones and lacks some. The repertoire holds roughly 190,000 clones, with more than 75% as singletons. From germline, CDR1 is SGHVS and CDR2 FQNEAQ. This CDR3 is built from 15 residues. Germline trimming cut 4 bases from V and 7 bases from J; bases unmatched to any gene: 8. The specimen was peripheral blood. This clonotype was obtained from a man aged 70 or older with acute or convalescent COVID-19. The chain is built from TRBV7-8 and TRBJ2-7, with 12 positions matching TRBD1. The CDR3 DNA reads TGTGCCAGCAGCTCCCCGGGACAGGGGGCAGGAGAGCAGTACTTC. The encoded protein is CASSSPGQGAGEQYF.